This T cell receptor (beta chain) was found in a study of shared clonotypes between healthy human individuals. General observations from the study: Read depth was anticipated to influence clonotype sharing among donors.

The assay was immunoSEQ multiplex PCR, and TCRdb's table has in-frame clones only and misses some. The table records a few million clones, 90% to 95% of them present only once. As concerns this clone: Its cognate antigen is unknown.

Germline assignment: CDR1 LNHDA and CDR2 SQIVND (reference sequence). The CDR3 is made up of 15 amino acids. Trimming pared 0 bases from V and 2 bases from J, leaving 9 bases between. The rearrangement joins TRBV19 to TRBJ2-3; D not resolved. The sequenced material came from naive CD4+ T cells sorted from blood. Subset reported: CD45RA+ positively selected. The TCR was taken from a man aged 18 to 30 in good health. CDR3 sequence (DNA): TGTGCCAGTAGTATAGAGGCGACTTACACAGATACGCAGTATTTT. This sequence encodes CASSIEATYTDTQYF.